A selection of T cell receptor beta chains follows, all from one sample in a study of cytomegalovirus exposure and HLA in healthy donors. TCRdb's copy holds only in-frame clones and misses some; the assay was immunoSEQ multiplex PCR. Altogether about 77,000 clones are present, nearly 80% being singletons, with the ten largest covering around 4.3%. Sequences were obtained from PBMCs. These receptors were collected from a man between 40 and 49 years old in good health and CMV-seronegative. Each CDR3 is given with its conserved first and last residue. A D gene is named only where the DNA matches it firmly. The size of a clone is reported for some rows only, either as once, few or many, or as a class for expanded clones.

j_call: TRBJ2-1; cdr3_length: 13; clone_size: -; v_call: TRBV27; d_call: TRBD2; cdr3_nt: TGTGCCAGCAGTACTAGCGGCTACAATGAGCAGTTCTTC; cdr3_aa: CASSTSGYNEQFF
j_call: TRBJ2-1; cdr3_length: 16; clone_size: -; v_call: TRBV19; d_call: -; cdr3_nt: TGTGCCAGTAGTGTCGACTCCGGGACACACAACAATGAGCAGTTCTTC; cdr3_aa: CASSVDSGTHNNEQFF
j_call: TRBJ1-1; cdr3_length: 14; clone_size: -; v_call: TRBV10-3; d_call: TRBD1; cdr3_nt: TGTGCCATCAGGGGGGACAGACCGAACACTGAAGCTTTCTTT; cdr3_aa: CAIRGDRPNTEAFF
j_call: TRBJ2-2; cdr3_length: 12; clone_size: -; v_call: TRBV7-9; d_call: -; cdr3_nt: TGTGCCAGCACTCTTCTTTCCGGGGAGCTGTTTTTT; cdr3_aa: CASTLLSGELFF
j_call: TRBJ2-7; cdr3_length: 14; clone_size: few; v_call: TRBV6-4; d_call: TRBD1; cdr3_nt: TGTGCCAGCATCGAGGACAGGGGCACCCACGAGCAGTACTTC; cdr3_aa: CASIEDRGTHEQYF
j_call: TRBJ2-7; cdr3_length: 17; clone_size: once; v_call: TRBV2; d_call: TRBD2; cdr3_nt: TGTGCCAGCAGTGTTTCGCGTGGGCTAGCGGGAGCCTACGAGCAGTACTTC; cdr3_aa: CASSVSRGLAGAYEQYF
j_call: TRBJ1-1; cdr3_length: 14; clone_size: -; v_call: TRBV7-8; d_call: TRBD1; cdr3_nt: TGTGCCAGCAGCCTCGGACAGGGAAACACTGAAGCTTTCTTT; cdr3_aa: CASSLGQGNTEAFF
j_call: TRBJ2-1; cdr3_length: 14; clone_size: -; v_call: TRBV7-8; d_call: -; cdr3_nt: TGTGCCAGCACCGCTAGCGCACTACACAATGAGCAGTTCTTC; cdr3_aa: CASTASALHNEQFF
j_call: TRBJ1-1; cdr3_length: 13; clone_size: -; v_call: TRBV2; d_call: -; cdr3_nt: TGTGCCAGCAGTTTGGACAAGAACACTGAAGCTTTCTTT; cdr3_aa: CASSLDKNTEAFF
j_call: TRBJ1-5; cdr3_length: 15; clone_size: -; v_call: TRBV28; d_call: -; cdr3_nt: TGTGCCAGCAGTTTGCATGACAGTATTGGTCAGCCCCAGCATTTT; cdr3_aa: CASSLHDSIGQPQHF
j_call: TRBJ2-3; cdr3_length: 17; clone_size: -; v_call: TRBV5-4; d_call: TRBD2; cdr3_nt: TGTGCCAGCAGCCGACTAGCGGGAGGGCGCCGCACAGATACGCAGTATTTT; cdr3_aa: CASSRLAGGRRTDTQYF
j_call: TRBJ2-1; cdr3_length: 13; clone_size: -; v_call: TRBV27; d_call: -; cdr3_nt: TGTGCCAGCAGTTCGGCCGGGGGCAATGAGCAGTTCTTC; cdr3_aa: CASSSAGGNEQFF
j_call: TRBJ2-7; cdr3_length: 16; clone_size: -; v_call: TRBV10-1; d_call: TRBD2; cdr3_nt: TGCGCCAGCAGCGATACAATAGCGGGCGCTCGCTACGAGCAGTACTTC; cdr3_aa: CASSDTIAGARYEQYF
j_call: TRBJ2-7; cdr3_length: 12; clone_size: -; v_call: TRBV2; d_call: -; cdr3_nt: TGTGCCAGCAGTGAATCCTTTTCCGAGCAGTACTTC; cdr3_aa: CASSESFSEQYF
j_call: TRBJ2-7; cdr3_length: 16; clone_size: -; v_call: TRBV19; d_call: TRBD2; cdr3_nt: TGTGCCAGTAGTATAATTCTAGCGGGAGGGCCTGACGAGCAGTACTTC; cdr3_aa: CASSIILAGGPDEQYF
j_call: TRBJ1-1; cdr3_length: 16; clone_size: -; v_call: TRBV4-1; d_call: -; cdr3_nt: TGCGCCAGCAGCCAAATCCCGACAGCCATCAACACTGAAGCTTTCTTT; cdr3_aa: CASSQIPTAINTEAFF
j_call: TRBJ2-7; cdr3_length: 15; clone_size: -; v_call: TRBV5-4; d_call: TRBD1; cdr3_nt: TGTGCCAGCAGCTTGTTTGGGGCAGGGGGTAACGAGCAGTACTTC; cdr3_aa: CASSLFGAGGNEQYF
j_call: TRBJ1-2; cdr3_length: 13; clone_size: -; v_call: TRBV5-4; d_call: TRBD1; cdr3_nt: TGTGCCAGCAGCCGTCCGGGACAGGGGGCGCGTACCTTC; cdr3_aa: CASSRPGQGARTF
j_call: TRBJ2-5; cdr3_length: 15; clone_size: -; v_call: TRBV27; d_call: TRBD1; cdr3_nt: TGTGCCAGCAGTTTCAGGACAGGGGCCCAAGAGACCCAGTACTTC; cdr3_aa: CASSFRTGAQETQYF
j_call: TRBJ2-7; cdr3_length: 15; clone_size: -; v_call: TRBV7-8; d_call: TRBD2; cdr3_nt: TGTGCCAGCAGCTCTACTAGCGGAGATACCTACGAGCAGTACTTC; cdr3_aa: CASSSTSGDTYEQYF
j_call: TRBJ1-2; cdr3_length: 13; clone_size: -; v_call: TRBV6-6; d_call: -; cdr3_nt: TGTGCCAGCACCCTTTTGCCGGAGGCAGGCTACACCTTC; cdr3_aa: CASTLLPEAGYTF
j_call: TRBJ1-3; cdr3_length: 15; clone_size: -; v_call: TRBV9; d_call: -; cdr3_nt: TGTGCCAGCAGCGTGACGGGGGGGTCTGGAAACACCATATATTTT; cdr3_aa: CASSVTGGSGNTIYF
j_call: TRBJ2-7; cdr3_length: 15; clone_size: -; v_call: TRBV4-3; d_call: TRBD2; cdr3_nt: TGCGCCAGCAGCCTCGGGACTAGCGGGAGGACGGAGCAGTACTTC; cdr3_aa: CASSLGTSGRTEQYF
j_call: TRBJ2-3; cdr3_length: 14; clone_size: once; v_call: TRBV7-2; d_call: -; cdr3_nt: TGTGCCAGCAGCCACAGGTCCTTTGGAGATACGCAGTATTTT; cdr3_aa: CASSHRSFGDTQYF
j_call: TRBJ1-6; cdr3_length: 13; clone_size: -; v_call: TRBV18; d_call: TRBD1; cdr3_nt: TGTGCCAGCACGGGACAGAAAAATTCACCCCTCCACTTT; cdr3_aa: CASTGQKNSPLHF
j_call: TRBJ2-3; cdr3_length: 11; clone_size: -; v_call: TRBV9; d_call: -; cdr3_nt: TGTGCCAGCAGCGACAGGGATACGCAGTATTTT; cdr3_aa: CASSDRDTQYF
j_call: TRBJ2-2; cdr3_length: 16; clone_size: -; v_call: TRBV2; d_call: TRBD1; cdr3_nt: TGTGCCAGCAGACCTGGGACAGGGTATGACACCGGGGAGCTGTTTTTT; cdr3_aa: CASRPGTGYDTGELFF
j_call: TRBJ2-3; cdr3_length: 12; clone_size: -; v_call: TRBV7-2; d_call: -; cdr3_nt: TGTGCCAGCAGCTTACGTAAAGATACGCAGTATTTT; cdr3_aa: CASSLRKDTQYF
j_call: TRBJ2-2; cdr3_length: 15; clone_size: -; v_call: TRBV27; d_call: TRBD2; cdr3_nt: TGTGCCAGCAGGGGATTAGCGGGAGTCGCCGGGGAGCTGTTTTTT; cdr3_aa: CASRGLAGVAGELFF
j_call: TRBJ1-2; cdr3_length: 16; clone_size: once; v_call: TRBV7-2; d_call: TRBD1; cdr3_nt: TGTGCCAGCAGCATCCCGGACAGGGGGCCTAGCTATGGCTACACCTTC; cdr3_aa: CASSIPDRGPSYGYTF
j_call: TRBJ2-1; cdr3_length: 21; clone_size: once; v_call: TRBV9; d_call: TRBD2; cdr3_nt: TGTGCCAGCAGCGGTAGTTTCGGGACTAGCGGGACTCCTAGCTCCTACAATGAGCAGTTCTTC; cdr3_aa: CASSGSFGTSGTPSSYNEQFF
j_call: TRBJ2-2; cdr3_length: 16; clone_size: -; v_call: TRBV6-1; d_call: TRBD2; cdr3_nt: TGTGCCAGCAGTGCCGGGACTAGCGGGAACACCGGGGAGCTGTTTTTT; cdr3_aa: CASSAGTSGNTGELFF
j_call: TRBJ2-5; cdr3_length: 14; clone_size: -; v_call: TRBV28; d_call: -; cdr3_nt: TGTGCCAGCAGTTTCCGGGGGTACCAAGAGACCCAGTACTTC; cdr3_aa: CASSFRGYQETQYF
j_call: TRBJ2-2; cdr3_length: 13; clone_size: -; v_call: TRBV15; d_call: -; cdr3_nt: TGTGCCACCAGCAGAGATCTGGGCCGGGAGCTGTTTTTT; cdr3_aa: CATSRDLGRELFF
j_call: TRBJ2-7; cdr3_length: 15; clone_size: -; v_call: TRBV5-1; d_call: TRBD1; cdr3_nt: TGCGCCAGCAGCTTGGGGACAGGGAAATCCTACGAGCAGTACTTC; cdr3_aa: CASSLGTGKSYEQYF
j_call: TRBJ1-5; cdr3_length: 13; clone_size: -; v_call: TRBV30; d_call: -; cdr3_nt: TGTGCCTGGAGTGTAACCAGGGCAGGGACCCAGCATTTT; cdr3_aa: CAWSVTRAGTQHF
j_call: TRBJ2-5; cdr3_length: 16; clone_size: few; v_call: TRBV25-1; d_call: TRBD2; cdr3_nt: TGTGCCAGCAGTGAATTTCGGGGACTAATTCAAGAGACCCAGTACTTC; cdr3_aa: CASSEFRGLIQETQYF
j_call: TRBJ2-5; cdr3_length: 16; clone_size: few; v_call: TRBV11-3; d_call: TRBD2; cdr3_nt: TGTGCCAGCAGCTTAAGGTCTAGCGGGTCTGTAGAGACCCAGTACTTC; cdr3_aa: CASSLRSSGSVETQYF
j_call: TRBJ2-5; cdr3_length: 18; clone_size: -; v_call: TRBV12-5; d_call: TRBD1; cdr3_nt: TGTGCTAGTGGGCAGGGGACAGGGGCAATTAGACGTCAAGAGACCCAGTACTTC; cdr3_aa: CASGQGTGAIRRQETQYF
j_call: TRBJ1-1; cdr3_length: 16; clone_size: -; v_call: TRBV19; d_call: TRBD1; cdr3_nt: TGTGCCAGCCTTCACAGGGGGCAGGTTATGAACACTGAAGCTTTCTTT; cdr3_aa: CASLHRGQVMNTEAFF
j_call: TRBJ2-3; cdr3_length: 17; clone_size: -; v_call: TRBV4-2; d_call: TRBD1; cdr3_nt: TGTGCCAGCAGCCAAGGAATGGGGACAGGGAAGGCAGATACGCAGTATTTT; cdr3_aa: CASSQGMGTGKADTQYF
j_call: TRBJ2-7; cdr3_length: 14; clone_size: once; v_call: TRBV4-2; d_call: TRBD1; cdr3_nt: TGTGCCAGCAGCAACCCGACAGGGCTATACGAGCAGTACTTC; cdr3_aa: CASSNPTGLYEQYF
j_call: TRBJ2-7; cdr3_length: 17; clone_size: few; v_call: TRBV28; d_call: -; cdr3_nt: TGTGCCAGCAGTTTGATCCCCAGCGGGTCCCTCGGATGGGAGCAGTACTTC; cdr3_aa: CASSLIPSGSLGWEQYF
j_call: TRBJ1-2; cdr3_length: 15; clone_size: -; v_call: TRBV19; d_call: -; cdr3_nt: TGTGCCAGTAGCACCTCGGCAGGGGATAGTTATGGCTACACCTTC; cdr3_aa: CASSTSAGDSYGYTF
j_call: TRBJ1-4; cdr3_length: 14; clone_size: once; v_call: TRBV19; d_call: TRBD1; cdr3_nt: TGTGCCAGTCTGGACAGGGGGCGAGATGAAAAACTGTTTTTT; cdr3_aa: CASLDRGRDEKLFF
j_call: TRBJ2-3; cdr3_length: 13; clone_size: -; v_call: TRBV9; d_call: -; cdr3_nt: TGTGCCAGCAGCGCCTCTGGCACAGATACGCAGTATTTT; cdr3_aa: CASSASGTDTQYF
j_call: TRBJ1-2; cdr3_length: 15; clone_size: -; v_call: TRBV11-2; d_call: -; cdr3_nt: TGTGCCAGCAGCCGATGGGGGCAGGGAGAGCTAAGGTACACCTTC; cdr3_aa: CASSRWGQGELRYTF
j_call: TRBJ2-2; cdr3_length: 16; clone_size: -; v_call: TRBV5-6; d_call: TRBD2; cdr3_nt: TGTGCCAGCAGCTTGGCCCAGCGGGAGCTCACCGGGGAGCTGTTTTTT; cdr3_aa: CASSLAQRELTGELFF
j_call: TRBJ2-6; cdr3_length: 17; clone_size: -; v_call: TRBV14; d_call: -; cdr3_nt: TGTGCCAGCAGCCATCAGGGAAAAAGCTCTGGGGCCAACGTCCTGACTTTC; cdr3_aa: CASSHQGKSSGANVLTF
j_call: TRBJ2-1; cdr3_length: 17; clone_size: -; v_call: TRBV7-3; d_call: -; cdr3_nt: TGTGCCAGCAGCTTACGAATGTCCTCGGCGGGCGTAAATGAGCAGTTCTTC; cdr3_aa: CASSLRMSSAGVNEQFF
j_call: TRBJ2-2; cdr3_length: 12; clone_size: -; v_call: TRBV5-4; d_call: -; cdr3_nt: TGTGCCAGCAGCTTCTCCACCGGGGAGCTGTTTTTT; cdr3_aa: CASSFSTGELFF
j_call: TRBJ2-1; cdr3_length: 15; clone_size: -; v_call: TRBV5-1; d_call: -; cdr3_nt: TGCGCCAGCAGCCGGGGAGCGGGCGCCTACAATGAGCAGTTCTTC; cdr3_aa: CASSRGAGAYNEQFF
j_call: TRBJ2-7; cdr3_length: 11; clone_size: -; v_call: TRBV19; d_call: -; cdr3_nt: TGTGCCGTGGGCAGGGCCCACGAGCAGTACTTC; cdr3_aa: CAVGRAHEQYF